The rows below give T cell receptor beta chains drawn from one sample of a study of CD8 T cells in ankylosing spondylitis. TCRdb processed the 5' RACE reads anew with MiXCR; each CDR3 protein has one entry. Here the sample spans about 330,000 distinct CDR3 sequences, approximately 8.2% being singletons. The sequencing sample was made of blood, either unsorted or a sorted T cell fraction (not recorded which). The receptors derive from a male donor with ankylosing spondylitis. Each CDR3 is given with its conserved first and last residue. A D gene is named only where the DNA matches it firmly. Clone size is shown for a subset of rows, as once, few, many or a class of expanded clone.

V: TRBV30
size: few
D: TRBD2
length: 16
J: TRBJ2-7
CDR3: CAWSFLAGGPPYEQYF
DNA: TGTGCCTGGAGTTTCCTAGCGGGAGGCCCCCCCTACGAGCAGTACTTC

V: TRBV24-1
size: many
D: -
length: 14
J: TRBJ2-1
CDR3: CATSDPGTTNEQFF
DNA: TGTGCCACCAGTGATCCCGGGACAACCAATGAGCAGTTCTTC

V: TRBV18
size: many
D: TRBD1
length: 13
J: TRBJ2-7
CDR3: CASSQGQVYEQYF
DNA: TGTGCCAGCTCACAGGGACAGGTTTACGAGCAGTACTTC

V: TRBV10-3
size: many
D: TRBD2
length: 16
J: TRBJ2-1
CDR3: CAISVSVLAGLNEQFF
DNA: TGTGCCATCAGTGTTTCGGTACTAGCGGGACTCAATGAGCAGTTCTTC

V: TRBV7-9
size: -
D: -
length: 16
J: TRBJ2-1
CDR3: CASSPGSWPRVDEQFF
DNA: TGTGCCAGCAGCCCGGGGAGCTGGCCCAGGGTGGATGAGCAGTTCTTC

V: TRBV28
size: few
D: TRBD2
length: 15
J: TRBJ2-5
CDR3: CASSRLAGNQETQYF
DNA: TGTGCCAGCAGTCGACTAGCGGGCAATCAAGAGACCCAGTACTTC

V: TRBV7-2
size: many
D: -
length: 13
J: TRBJ2-5
CDR3: CASSLGRGETQYF
DNA: TGTGCCAGCAGTTTAGGTCGGGGGGAGACCCAGTACTTC

V: TRBV28
size: -
D: TRBD1
length: 16
J: TRBJ2-2
CDR3: CASSFRTGDWAGELFF
DNA: TGTGCCAGCAGTTTCCGGACAGGGGATTGGGCCGGGGAGCTGTTTTTT

V: TRBV4-1
size: many
D: TRBD2
length: 15
J: TRBJ2-5
CDR3: CASSLSGRGPETQYF
DNA: TGCGCCAGCAGCCTAAGCGGGAGGGGGCCAGAGACCCAGTACTTC

V: TRBV4-1
size: few
D: TRBD2
length: 15
J: TRBJ2-7
CDR3: CASSLSPLAGVEQYF
DNA: TGCGCCAGTAGCCTGTCCCCACTAGCGGGAGTCGAGCAGTACTTC

V: TRBV18
size: -
D: -
length: 15
J: TRBJ2-7
CDR3: CASSPLPGRGYEQYF
DNA: TGTGCCAGCTCACCACTGCCGGGACGTGGTTACGAGCAGTACTTC